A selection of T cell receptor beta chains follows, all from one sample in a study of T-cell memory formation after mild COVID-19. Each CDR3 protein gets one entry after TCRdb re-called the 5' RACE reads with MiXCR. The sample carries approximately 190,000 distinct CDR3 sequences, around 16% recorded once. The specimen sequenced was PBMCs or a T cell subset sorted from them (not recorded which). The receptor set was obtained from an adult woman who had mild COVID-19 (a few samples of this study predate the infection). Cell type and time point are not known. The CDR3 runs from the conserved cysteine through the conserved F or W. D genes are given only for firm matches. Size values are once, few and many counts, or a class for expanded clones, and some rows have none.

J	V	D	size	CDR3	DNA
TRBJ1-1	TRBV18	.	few	CASSPGARRAFF	TGTGCCAGCTCCCCGGGGGCCAGGAGAGCTTTCTTT
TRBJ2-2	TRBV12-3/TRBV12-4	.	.	CASIRNWGSHTGELFF	TGTGCCAGCATAAGAAACTGGGGGAGTCACACCGGGGAGCTGTTTTTT
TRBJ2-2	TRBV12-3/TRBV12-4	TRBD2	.	CASTGWRGTTGELFF	TGTGCCAGCACCGGGTGGCGGGGGACCACCGGGGAGCTGTTTTTT
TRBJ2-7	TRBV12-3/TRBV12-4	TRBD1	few	CASSQLRTGGSPTQYF	TGTGCCAGCAGCCAACTACGGACAGGGGGCTCCCCCACGCAGTACTTC
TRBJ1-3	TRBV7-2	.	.	CASSLGAAGNTIYF	TGTGCCAGCAGCTTAGGGGCAGCTGGAAACACCATATATTTT
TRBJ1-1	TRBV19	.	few	CASTEGQYTEAFF	TGTGCCAGTACCGAAGGACAGTACACTGAAGCTTTCTTT
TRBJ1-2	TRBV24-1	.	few	CATSDFQGRGYTF	TGTGCCACCAGTGATTTCCAGGGTCGTGGCTACACCTTC
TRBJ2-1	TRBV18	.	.	CASSPDSNEQFF	TGTGCCAGCTCCCCAGACAGTAATGAGCAGTTCTTC
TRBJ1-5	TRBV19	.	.	CASSIKGSSNQPQHF	TGTGCCAGTAGTATAAAAGGGTCTAGCAATCAGCCCCAGCATTTT
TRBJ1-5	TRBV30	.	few	CAWSVLGDQPQHF	TGTGCCTGGAGTGTACTAGGAGATCAGCCCCAGCATTTT
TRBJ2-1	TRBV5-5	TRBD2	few	CASSLLGGDSSYNEQFF	TGTGCCAGCAGCTTGTTGGGAGGGGACTCCTCCTACAATGAGCAGTTCTTC
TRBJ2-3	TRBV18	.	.	CASSWPGTDTQYF	TGTGCCAGCTCCTGGCCGGGGACAGATACGCAGTATTTT
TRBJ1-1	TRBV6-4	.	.	CASKGGDGNTEAFF	TGTGCCAGCAAAGGGGGGGACGGGAACACTGAAGCTTTCTTT
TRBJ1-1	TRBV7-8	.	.	CASSLESGAGTEAFF	TGTGCCAGCAGCTTAGAATCGGGGGCCGGCACTGAAGCTTTCTTT
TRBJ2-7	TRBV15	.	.	CATSRDLGANEQYF	TGTGCCACCAGCAGAGATCTAGGGGCCAACGAGCAGTACTTC
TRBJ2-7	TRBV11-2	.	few	CASSPRQRREQYF	TGTGCCAGCAGCCCGCGACAGCGTAGGGAGCAGTACTTC
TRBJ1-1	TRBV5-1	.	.	CASSLAPDRAAFF	TGCGCCAGCAGCTTGGCCCCAGACAGAGCCGCTTTCTTT
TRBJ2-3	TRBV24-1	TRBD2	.	CATSEGTSGWTTDTQYF	TGTGCCACCAGTGAGGGGACTAGCGGGTGGACTACAGATACGCAGTATTTT
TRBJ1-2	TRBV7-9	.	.	CASSPKTGSNYGYTF	TGTGCCAGCAGCCCAAAGACAGGCTCTAACTATGGCTACACCTTC
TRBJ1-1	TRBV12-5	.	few	CASGLVGGTEAFF	TGTGCTAGTGGTTTGGTCGGGGGAACTGAAGCTTTCTTT
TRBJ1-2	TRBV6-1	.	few	CASSEGGGGYTF	TGTGCCAGCAGTGAAGGGGGGGGTGGCTACACCTTC
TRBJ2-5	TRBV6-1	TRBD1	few	CASSEGYRGQETQYF	TGTGCCAGCAGTGAAGGTTACAGGGGTCAAGAGACCCAGTACTTC
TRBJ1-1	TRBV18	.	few	CASSPPNTMNTEAFF	TGTGCCAGCTCACCACCGAACACGATGAACACTGAAGCTTTCTTT
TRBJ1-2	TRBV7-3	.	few	CASSTEPGSLEGYTF	TGTGCCAGCAGCACAGAACCGGGAAGCCTGGAAGGCTACACCTTC
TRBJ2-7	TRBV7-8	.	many	CASSFKTPYEQYF	TGTGCCAGCAGCTTTAAGACTCCCTACGAGCAGTACTTC
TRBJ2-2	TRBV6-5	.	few	CASSYEGGFGELFF	TGTGCCAGCAGTTACGAAGGCGGGTTCGGGGAGCTGTTTTTT
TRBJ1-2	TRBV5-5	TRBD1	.	CASSLSLGNRGRNYGYTF	TGTGCCAGCAGCTTGTCATTGGGGAACAGGGGGCGGAACTATGGCTACACCTTC
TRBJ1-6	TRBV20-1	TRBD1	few	CSARAGQVLNSPLHF	TGCAGTGCTAGAGCGGGACAGGTCCTAAATTCACCCCTCCACTTT
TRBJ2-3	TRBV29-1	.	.	CSAQVTDTQYF	TGCAGCGCGCAGGTTACAGATACGCAGTATTTT
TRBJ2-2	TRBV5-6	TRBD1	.	CASSLFMGTGSRTGELFF	TGTGCCAGCAGCTTGTTCATGGGGACAGGATCCAGAACCGGGGAGCTGTTTTTT
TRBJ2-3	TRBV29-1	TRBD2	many	CSVRLAGTTDTQYF	TGCAGCGTTAGACTAGCGGGAACCACAGATACGCAGTATTTT
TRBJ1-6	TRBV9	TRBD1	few	CASSPRTGGYNSPLHF	TGTGCCAGCAGCCCTCGGACAGGGGGGTATAATTCACCCCTCCACTTT
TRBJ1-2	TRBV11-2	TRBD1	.	CASSVPGTGGYGYTF	TGTGCCAGCAGCGTTCCCGGGACAGGGGGTTATGGCTACACCTTC
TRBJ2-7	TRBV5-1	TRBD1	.	CASSAGQGATYEQYF	TGCGCCAGCAGCGCGGGCCAGGGGGCGACCTACGAGCAGTACTTC
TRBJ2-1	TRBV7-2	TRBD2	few	CASSLGGAGGNEQFF	TGTGCCAGCAGCCTAGGCGGCGCGGGGGGGAATGAGCAGTTCTTC
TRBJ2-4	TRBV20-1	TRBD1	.	CSAGGQGTTQYF	TGCAGTGCTGGCGGACAGGGGACGACTCAGTACTTC
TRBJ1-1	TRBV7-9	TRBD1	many	CASSQDRGWMNTEAFF	TGTGCCAGCAGTCAAGACAGGGGTTGGATGAACACTGAAGCTTTCTTT
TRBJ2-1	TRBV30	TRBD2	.	CAWTSGSAYNEQFF	TGTGCCTGGACTAGCGGATCGGCCTACAATGAGCAGTTCTTC
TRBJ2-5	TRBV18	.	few	CASSRNNQETQYF	TGTGCCAGCTCACGCAACAACCAAGAGACCCAGTACTTC
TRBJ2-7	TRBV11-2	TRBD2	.	CASSFRTSGIYEQYF	TGTGCCAGCAGCTTCAGGACTAGCGGGATCTACGAGCAGTACTTC
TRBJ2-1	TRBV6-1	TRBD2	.	CASSPAGGGNEQFF	TGTGCCAGCAGTCCCGCGGGGGGGGGTAATGAGCAGTTCTTC
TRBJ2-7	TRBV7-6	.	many	CASSLGELAPDRVYEQYF	TGTGCCAGCAGCTTAGGCGAGTTGGCGCCAGATCGGGTCTACGAGCAGTACTTC
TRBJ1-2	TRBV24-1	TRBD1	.	CATSDPGTGADGYTF	TGTGCCACCAGTGACCCGGGGACAGGGGCGGATGGCTACACCTTC
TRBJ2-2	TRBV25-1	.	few	CASSDRRNTGELFF	TGTGCCAGCAGTGATCGGAGAAACACCGGGGAGCTGTTTTTT
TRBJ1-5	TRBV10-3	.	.	CAISDVQGPIQPQHF	TGTGCCATCAGTGACGTCCAGGGTCCGATTCAGCCCCAGCATTTT
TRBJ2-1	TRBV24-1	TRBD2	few	CATSDTGLAEKYNEQFF	TGTGCCACCAGTGATACCGGACTAGCGGAGAAATACAATGAGCAGTTCTTC
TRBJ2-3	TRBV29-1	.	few	CSVILGTDTQYF	TGCAGCGTTATCCTGGGTACAGATACGCAGTATTTT
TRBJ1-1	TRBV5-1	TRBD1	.	CASSLTGTENTEAFF	TGCGCCAGCAGCTTGACCGGGACAGAAAACACTGAAGCTTTCTTT
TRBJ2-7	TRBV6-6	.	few	CASSYPASGSRSYEQYF	TGTGCCAGCAGTTACCCAGCCTCAGGAAGTAGGTCCTACGAGCAGTACTTC
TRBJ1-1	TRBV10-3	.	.	CAISARDSRTEAFF	TGTGCCATCAGTGCCCGAGACAGTAGGACTGAAGCTTTCTTT
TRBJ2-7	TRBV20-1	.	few	CSGVGGGSQYF	TGCAGTGGTGTGGGCGGGGGCTCGCAGTACTTC
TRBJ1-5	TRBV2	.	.	CASSEQGRIGNQPQHF	TGTGCCAGCAGTGAACAGGGAAGGATCGGCAATCAGCCCCAGCATTTT
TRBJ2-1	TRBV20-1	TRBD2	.	CSAGRLAGASMNEQFF	TGCAGTGCTGGGAGACTAGCGGGGGCCTCGATGAATGAGCAGTTCTTC
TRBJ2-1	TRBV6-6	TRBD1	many	CASSPRTGVNEQFF	TGTGCCAGCAGTCCTAGGACAGGGGTAAATGAGCAGTTCTTC
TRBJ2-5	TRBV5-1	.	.	CASSHGQDQETQYF	TGCGCCAGCAGCCACGGTCAGGACCAAGAGACCCAGTACTTC
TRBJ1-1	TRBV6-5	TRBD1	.	CASSSWTGNTEAFF	TGTGCCAGCAGTTCCTGGACAGGGAACACTGAAGCTTTCTTT